Reported below is one T cell receptor (beta chain). Its antigen is as yet unknown. The data derive from a study of CD8 T cells in Susac syndrome. Study information: When blood was drawn, the patients with Susac syndrome were therapy-naive, on corticosteroids, or on intravenous immunoglobulin alone. Findings and caveats of the study: CD4+ repertoires of Susac syndrome patients lacked detectable clonal expansion.

RNA totalling about 0.5 to 1 ug underwent reverse transcription with random hexamers. TCRdb passed the immunoSEQ multiplex PCR reads through MiXCR, listing each CDR3 protein once. Here the sample spans under 200,000 distinct CDR3 sequences, roughly 94% being singletons. Trimming cost V 1 base and J 5 bases, with 8 bases left between them. The V gene's germline CDR1 is MGHRA and CDR2 YSYEKL. The CDR3 totals 14 residues. FACS enriched CD8+ TEMRA cells, while bulk CD8+ and CD4+ were negatively isolated. Source material: CD4+ T cells from PBMCs. This TCR was sampled from a human donor with Susac syndrome. The chain links TRBV4-1 to TRBJ1-4; the D is unclear. CDR3 DNA sequence: TGCGCCAGCAGCCAAGGGCAGTACAATGAAAAACTGTTTTTT. Translated, it gives CASSQGQYNEKLFF.